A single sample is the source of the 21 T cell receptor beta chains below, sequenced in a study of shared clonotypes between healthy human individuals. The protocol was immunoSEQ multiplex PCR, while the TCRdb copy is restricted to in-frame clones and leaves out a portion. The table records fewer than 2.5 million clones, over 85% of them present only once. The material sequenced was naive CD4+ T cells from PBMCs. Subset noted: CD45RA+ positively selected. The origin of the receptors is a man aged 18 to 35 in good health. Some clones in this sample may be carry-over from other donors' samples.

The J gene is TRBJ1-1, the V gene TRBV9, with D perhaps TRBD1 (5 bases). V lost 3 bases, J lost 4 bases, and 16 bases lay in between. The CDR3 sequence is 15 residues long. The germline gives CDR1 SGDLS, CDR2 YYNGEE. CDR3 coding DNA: TGTGCCAGCAGCGCTCCCCAGGGAAGGATCACTGAAGCTTTCTTT. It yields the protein CASSAPQGRITEAFF.

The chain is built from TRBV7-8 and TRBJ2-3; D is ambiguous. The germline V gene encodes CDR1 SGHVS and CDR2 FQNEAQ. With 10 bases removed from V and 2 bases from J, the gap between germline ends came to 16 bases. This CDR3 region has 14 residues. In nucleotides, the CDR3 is TGTGCCACCATTCTGGAACTATACACAGATACGCAGTATTTT. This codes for CATILELYTDTQYF.

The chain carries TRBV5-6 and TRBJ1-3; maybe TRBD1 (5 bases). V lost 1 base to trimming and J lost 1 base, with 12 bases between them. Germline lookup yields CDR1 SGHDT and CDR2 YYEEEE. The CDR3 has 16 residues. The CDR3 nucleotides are TGTGCCAGCAGCTTGAGGAGGGGATTATCTGGAAACACCATATATTTT. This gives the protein CASSLRRGLSGNTIYF.

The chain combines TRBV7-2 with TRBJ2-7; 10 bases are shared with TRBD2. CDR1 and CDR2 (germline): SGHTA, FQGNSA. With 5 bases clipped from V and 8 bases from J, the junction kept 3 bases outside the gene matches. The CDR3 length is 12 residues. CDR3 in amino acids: CASSPSGSQQYF. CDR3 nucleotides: TGTGCCAGCAGCCCTAGCGGGAGCCAGCAGTACTTC. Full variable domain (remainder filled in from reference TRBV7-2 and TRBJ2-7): GAGVSQSPSNKVTEKGKDVELRCDPISGHTALYWYRQSLGQGLEFLIYFQGNSAPDKSGLPSDRFSAERTGGSVSTLTIQRTQQEDSAVYLCASSPSGSQQYFGPGTRLTVT.

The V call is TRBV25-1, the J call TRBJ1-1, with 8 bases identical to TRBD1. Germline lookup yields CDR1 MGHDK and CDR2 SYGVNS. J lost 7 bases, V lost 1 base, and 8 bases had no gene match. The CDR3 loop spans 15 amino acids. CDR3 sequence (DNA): TGTGCCAGCAGTGAATGGGGGGGCAGGGGGCGTGAAGCTTTCTTT. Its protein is CASSEWGGRGREAFF.

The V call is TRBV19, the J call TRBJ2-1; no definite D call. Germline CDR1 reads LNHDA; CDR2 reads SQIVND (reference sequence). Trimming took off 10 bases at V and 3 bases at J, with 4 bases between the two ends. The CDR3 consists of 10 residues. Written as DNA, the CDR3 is TGTGCCACCCTCTACAATGAGCAGTTCTTC. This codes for CATLYNEQFF.

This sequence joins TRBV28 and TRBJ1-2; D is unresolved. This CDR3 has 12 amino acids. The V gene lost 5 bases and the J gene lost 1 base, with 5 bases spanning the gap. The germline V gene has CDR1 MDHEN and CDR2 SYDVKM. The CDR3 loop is CASSGRNYGYTF. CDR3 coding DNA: TGTGCCAGCAGTGGTCGTAACTATGGCTACACCTTC.

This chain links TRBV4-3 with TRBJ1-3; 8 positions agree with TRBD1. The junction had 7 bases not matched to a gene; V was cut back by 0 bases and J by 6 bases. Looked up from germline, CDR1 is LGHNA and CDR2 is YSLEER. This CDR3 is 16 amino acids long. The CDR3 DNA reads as TGCGCCAGCAGCCAAGATCCACGGACAGGGACAAACACCATATATTTT. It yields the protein CASSQDPRTGTNTIYF.

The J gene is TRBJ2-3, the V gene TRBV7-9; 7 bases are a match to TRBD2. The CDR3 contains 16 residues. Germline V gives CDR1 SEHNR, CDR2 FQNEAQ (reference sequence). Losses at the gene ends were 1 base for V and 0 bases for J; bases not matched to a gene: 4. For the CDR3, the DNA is TGTGCCAGCAGCTTAGTAAGCGGGACGAGCACAGATACGCAGTATTTT. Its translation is CASSLVSGTSTDTQYF.

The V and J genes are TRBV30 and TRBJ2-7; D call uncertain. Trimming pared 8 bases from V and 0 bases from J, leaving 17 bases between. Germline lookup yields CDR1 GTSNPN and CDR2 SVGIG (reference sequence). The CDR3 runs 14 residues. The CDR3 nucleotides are TGTGCCACCAGTCTAGGTGAGACCTCCTACGAGCAGTACTTC. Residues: CATSLGETSYEQYF. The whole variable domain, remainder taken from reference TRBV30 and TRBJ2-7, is SQTIHQWPATLVQPVGSPLSLECTVEGTSNPNLYWYRQAAGRGLQLLFYSVGIGQISSEVPQNLSASRPQDRQFILSSKKLLLSDSGFYLCATSLGETSYEQYFGPGTRLTVT.

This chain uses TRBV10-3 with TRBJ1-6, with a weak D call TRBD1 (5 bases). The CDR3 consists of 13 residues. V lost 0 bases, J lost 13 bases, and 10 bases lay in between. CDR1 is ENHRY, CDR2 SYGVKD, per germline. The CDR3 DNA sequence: TGTGCCATCAGTGAGTCCACCCCAGGGCCCCTCCACTTT. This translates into CAISESTPGPLHF.

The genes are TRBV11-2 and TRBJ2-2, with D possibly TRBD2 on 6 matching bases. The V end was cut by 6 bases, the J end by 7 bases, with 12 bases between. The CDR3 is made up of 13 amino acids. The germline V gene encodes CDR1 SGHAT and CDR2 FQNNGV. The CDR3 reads CASRFGGSGELFF. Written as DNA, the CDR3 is TGTGCCAGCAGGTTTGGGGGGAGCGGGGAGCTGTTTTTT.

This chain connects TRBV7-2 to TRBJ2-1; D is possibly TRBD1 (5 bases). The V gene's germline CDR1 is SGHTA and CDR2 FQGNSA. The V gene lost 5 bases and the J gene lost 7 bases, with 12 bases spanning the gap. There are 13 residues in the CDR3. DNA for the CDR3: TGTGCCAGCAGCCTTTTACCAGGGAATGAGCAGTTCTTC. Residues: CASSLLPGNEQFF.

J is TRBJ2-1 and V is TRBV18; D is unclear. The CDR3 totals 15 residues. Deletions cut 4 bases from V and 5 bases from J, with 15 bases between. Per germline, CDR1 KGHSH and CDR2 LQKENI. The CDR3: CASSLSTAADNEQFF. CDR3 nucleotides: TGTGCCAGCTCACTCTCGACCGCCGCGGACAATGAGCAGTTCTTC.

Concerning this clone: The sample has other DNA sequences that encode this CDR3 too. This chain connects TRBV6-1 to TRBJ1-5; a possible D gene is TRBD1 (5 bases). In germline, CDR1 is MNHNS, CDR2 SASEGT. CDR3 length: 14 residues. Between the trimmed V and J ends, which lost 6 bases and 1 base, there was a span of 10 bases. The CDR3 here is CASSWGGSNQPQHF. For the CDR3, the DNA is TGTGCCAGCAGCTGGGGGGGGAGCAATCAGCCCCAGCATTTT.

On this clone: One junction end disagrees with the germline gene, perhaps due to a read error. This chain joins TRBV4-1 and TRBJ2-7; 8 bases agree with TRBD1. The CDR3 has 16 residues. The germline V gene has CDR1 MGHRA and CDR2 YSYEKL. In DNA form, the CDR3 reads TGCGCCAGCAGACAAGCCCGGGACAGGACCACAGGCGAGCAGTACTTC. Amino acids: CASRQARDRTTGEQYF.

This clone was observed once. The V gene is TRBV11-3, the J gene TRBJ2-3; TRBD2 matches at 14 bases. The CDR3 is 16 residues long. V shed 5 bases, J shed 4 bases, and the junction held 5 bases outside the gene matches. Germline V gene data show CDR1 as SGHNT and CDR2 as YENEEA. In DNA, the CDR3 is TGTGCCAGCAGCCCTGGGACTAGCGGGAGCTCAGATACGCAGTATTTT. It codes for CASSPGTSGSSDTQYF.

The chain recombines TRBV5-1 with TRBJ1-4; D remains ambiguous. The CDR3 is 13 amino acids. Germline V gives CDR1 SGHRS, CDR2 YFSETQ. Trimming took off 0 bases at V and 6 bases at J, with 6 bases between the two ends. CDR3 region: CASSLESHEKLFF. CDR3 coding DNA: TGCGCCAGCAGCTTGGAGTCCCATGAAAAACTGTTTTTT.

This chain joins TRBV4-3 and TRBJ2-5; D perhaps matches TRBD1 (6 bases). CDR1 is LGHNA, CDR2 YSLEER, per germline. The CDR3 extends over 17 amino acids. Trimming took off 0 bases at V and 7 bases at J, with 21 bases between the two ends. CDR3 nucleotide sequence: TGCGCCAGCAGCCAAGATTACGGTCAGGGGACCTCGGGGACCCAGTACTTC. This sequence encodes CASSQDYGQGTSGTQYF.

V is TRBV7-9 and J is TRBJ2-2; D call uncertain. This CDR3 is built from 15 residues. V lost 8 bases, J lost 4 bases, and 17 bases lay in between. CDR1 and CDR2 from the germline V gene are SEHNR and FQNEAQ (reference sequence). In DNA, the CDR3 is TGTGCCAGCCACCCGCCCGGGTCGGGCACCGGGGAGCTGTTTTTT. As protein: CASHPPGSGTGELFF. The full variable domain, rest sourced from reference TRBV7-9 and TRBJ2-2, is DTGVSQNPRHKITKRGQNVTFRCDPISEHNRLYWYRQTLGQGPEFLTYFQNEAQLEKSRLLSDRFSAERPKGSFSTLEIQRTEQGDSAMYLCASHPPGSGTGELFFGEGSRLTVL.

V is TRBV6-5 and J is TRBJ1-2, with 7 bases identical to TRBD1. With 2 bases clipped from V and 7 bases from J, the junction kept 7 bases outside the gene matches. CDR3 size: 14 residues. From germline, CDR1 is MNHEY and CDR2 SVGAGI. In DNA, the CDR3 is TGTGCCAGCAGTTACGCTGACAGGGCCAGTGGCTACACCTTC. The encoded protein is CASSYADRASGYTF.